This TCR beta chain originates from a study of T cells in Graves' hyperthyroidism and ophthalmopathy. This CDR3 contains 14 residues. Germline assignment: CDR1 SGDLS and CDR2 YYNGEE. The V end lost 0 bases, the J end lost 4 bases, and 10 bases lay between the germline ends. Study results and limitations: The model anticipated ophthalmopathy a median around 6 months pre-onset.

Only a few counts were recorded for this clonotype. Its specificity is unknown. TCR beta CDR3 region amplification was performed from RNA transcripts. The HTBI primer set served for first-round RT-PCR of the TCR CDR3. TCRdb re-analysed the multiplex PCR reads in MiXCR, keeping a single row per CDR3 protein. Of under 700,000 distinct CDR3 sequences in the sample, about 43% were seen once. Hyperthyroidism of Graves' type that showed no ophthalmopathy progression within 18 months was stable. Patients aged 18 to 65 with hyperthyroidism were newly diagnosed, with duration under 2 months. The V call is TRBV9, the J call TRBJ1-2, with D unresolved. This clonotype was sampled from a woman aged 18-29 years with Graves' hyperthyroidism. The sequencing input was peripheral blood or thyroid tissue (not recorded which). The CDR3 DNA reads as TGTGCCAGCAGCGTAGAGTCAACGGGCTATGGCTACACCTTC. As protein: CASSVESTGYGYTF.